This record covers a single T cell receptor (beta chain). The target antigen is unknown. Trimming cost V 0 bases and J 1 base, with 3 bases left between them. Germline V lookup: CDR1 LNHNV, CDR2 YYDKDF (reference sequence). The CDR3 totals 14 residues. The primer mix had 60 Vbeta and 13 Jbeta primers. Assay: immunoSEQ multiplex PCR; the TCRdb copy retains only in-frame clones and omits some. The sample consists of 220,000 or so clones, around four fifths of them appearing once. This entry belongs to a study of cytomegalovirus exposure and HLA in healthy donors. Findings and limits, study-wide: Analysis performed later found about 17,000 TCR beta sequences associated with HLA alleles at 0.05 false discovery rate. Based on reports, TCR beta sequences accurately predicted HLA-A and HLA-B alleles for most subjects.

V is TRBV15 and J is TRBJ2-2; no reliable D call. The specimen was PBMCs. The clonotype was recovered from a man aged 50-59 years in good health and CMV-seronegative. CDR3 residues: CATSRDGNTGELFF. CDR3 sequence (DNA): TGTGCCACCAGCAGAGACGGGAACACCGGGGAGCTGTTTTTT.